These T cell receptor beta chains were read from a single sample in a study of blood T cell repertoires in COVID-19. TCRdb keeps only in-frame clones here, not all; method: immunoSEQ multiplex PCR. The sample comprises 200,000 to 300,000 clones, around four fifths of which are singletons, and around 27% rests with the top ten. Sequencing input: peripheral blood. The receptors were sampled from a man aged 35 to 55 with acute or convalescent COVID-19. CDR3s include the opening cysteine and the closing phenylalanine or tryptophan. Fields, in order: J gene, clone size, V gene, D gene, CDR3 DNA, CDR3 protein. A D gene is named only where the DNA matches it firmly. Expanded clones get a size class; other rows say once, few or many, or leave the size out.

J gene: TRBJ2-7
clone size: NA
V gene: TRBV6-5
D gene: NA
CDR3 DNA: TGTGCCAGCACCTCCGTGCGGATCTCCTACGAGCAGTACTTC
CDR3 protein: CASTSVRISYEQYF

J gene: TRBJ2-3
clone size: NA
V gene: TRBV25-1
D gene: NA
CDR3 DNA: TGTGCCAGCAATACCCTGAAAGGGGCAGGAGATACGCAGTATTTT
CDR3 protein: CASNTLKGAGDTQYF

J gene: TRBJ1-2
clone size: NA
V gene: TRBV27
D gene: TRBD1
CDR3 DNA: TGTGCCAGCAGTTTAACGACAGGGCAGGGCTACACCTTC
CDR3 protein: CASSLTTGQGYTF

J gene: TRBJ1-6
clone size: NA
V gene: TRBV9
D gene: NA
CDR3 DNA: TGTGCCAGCAACCCAGGGTTATTCAGTTCACCCCTCCACTTT
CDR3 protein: CASNPGLFSSPLHF

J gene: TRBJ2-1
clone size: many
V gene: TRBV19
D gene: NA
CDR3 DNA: TGTGCCAGTAGTACGGAGAGGGACAATGAGCAGTTCTTC
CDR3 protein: CASSTERDNEQFF

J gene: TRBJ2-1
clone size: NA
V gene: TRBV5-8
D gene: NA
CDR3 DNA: TGTGCCAGCAGCTGGGGGGAAGCGGGTGGCCAGTTCTTC
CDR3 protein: CASSWGEAGGQFF

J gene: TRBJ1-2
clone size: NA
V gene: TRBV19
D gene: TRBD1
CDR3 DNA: TGTGCCAGTAGTGATCCGGGACAGGGGGGCAACTATGGCTACACCTTC
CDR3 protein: CASSDPGQGGNYGYTF

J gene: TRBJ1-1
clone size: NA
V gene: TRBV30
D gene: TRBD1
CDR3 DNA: TGTGCCTGGGGACAGGGGGTGAACACTGAAGCTTTCTTT
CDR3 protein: CAWGQGVNTEAFF

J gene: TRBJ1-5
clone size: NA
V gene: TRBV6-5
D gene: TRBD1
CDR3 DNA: TGTGCCAGCAGAGAGACAGGGGGCGTATCTCAGCCCCAGCATTTT
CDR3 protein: CASRETGGVSQPQHF

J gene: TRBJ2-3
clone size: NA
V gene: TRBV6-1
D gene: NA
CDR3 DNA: TGTGCCAGCAGTGAAGATGCGGGCACAGATACGCAGTATTTT
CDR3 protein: CASSEDAGTDTQYF

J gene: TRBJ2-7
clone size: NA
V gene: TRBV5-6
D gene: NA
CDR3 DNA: TGTGCCAGCAGCTTCTCCCCCCTGGGTGCGGTGTACGAGCAGTACTTC
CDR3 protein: CASSFSPLGAVYEQYF

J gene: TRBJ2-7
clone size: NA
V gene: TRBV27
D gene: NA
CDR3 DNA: TGTGCCAGCAGTCCCCCTTCGTGGCAGTTCTCCTACGAGCAGTACTTC
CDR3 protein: CASSPPSWQFSYEQYF

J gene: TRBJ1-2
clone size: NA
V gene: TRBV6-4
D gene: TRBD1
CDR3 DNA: TGTGCCAGCAGTGACTCGTCGACAGGGACGTTTGGTTTC
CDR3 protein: CASSDSSTGTFGF

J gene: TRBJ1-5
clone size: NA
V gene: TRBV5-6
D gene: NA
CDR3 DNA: TGTGCCAGCAGCCGACAGGAGATCAATCAGCCCCAGCATTTT
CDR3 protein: CASSRQEINQPQHF

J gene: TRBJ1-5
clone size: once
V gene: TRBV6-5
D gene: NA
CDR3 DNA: TGTGCCAGCAGTCCAGGAACCAATCAGCCCCAGCATTTT
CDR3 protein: CASSPGTNQPQHF

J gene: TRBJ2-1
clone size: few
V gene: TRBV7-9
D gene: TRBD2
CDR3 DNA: TGTGCCAGCAGCTTAGCCGCTAGCGGGAGGGCCTCTTTGAGAAATGAGCAGTTCTTC
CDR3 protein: CASSLAASGRASLRNEQFF

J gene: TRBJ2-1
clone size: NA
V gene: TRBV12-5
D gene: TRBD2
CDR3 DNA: TGTGCTAGTGGACTGGTAGCGGGAGGGCCGGGTAATGAGCAGTTCTTC
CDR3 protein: CASGLVAGGPGNEQFF

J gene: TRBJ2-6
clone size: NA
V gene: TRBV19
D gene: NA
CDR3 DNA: TGTGCCAGTAGCTCCTCTGGGGCCAACGTCCTGACTTTC
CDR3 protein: CASSSSGANVLTF

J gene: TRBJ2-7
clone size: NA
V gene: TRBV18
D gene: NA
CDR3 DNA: TGTGCCAGCTCACCACCGGCGAGAGGGCTATACGAGCAGTACTTC
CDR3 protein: CASSPPARGLYEQYF

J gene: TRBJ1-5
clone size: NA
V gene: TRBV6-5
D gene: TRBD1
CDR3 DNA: TGTGCCAGCAGTTACAGCGACAGGGCTCAGCCCCAGCATTTT
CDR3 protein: CASSYSDRAQPQHF

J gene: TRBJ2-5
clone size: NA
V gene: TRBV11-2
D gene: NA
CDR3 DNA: TGTGCCAGCAGCCTCAACCCCCTGGCTAAGCCAGCCAGGGAGACCCAGTACTTC
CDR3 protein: CASSLNPLAKPARETQYF

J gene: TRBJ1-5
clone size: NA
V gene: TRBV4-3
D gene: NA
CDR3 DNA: TGCGCCAGCAGCCAAGATAGGGGTCAGCCCCAGCATTTT
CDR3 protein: CASSQDRGQPQHF

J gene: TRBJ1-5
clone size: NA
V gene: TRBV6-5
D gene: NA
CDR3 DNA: TGTGCCAGCAGTTACTCCTTGCCCAGTAGCAATCAGCCCCAGCATTTT
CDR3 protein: CASSYSLPSSNQPQHF

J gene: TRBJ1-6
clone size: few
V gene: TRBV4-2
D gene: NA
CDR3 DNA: TGTGCCAGCGAAAGGGGATCGAATAATTCACCCCTCCACTTT
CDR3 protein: CASERGSNNSPLHF

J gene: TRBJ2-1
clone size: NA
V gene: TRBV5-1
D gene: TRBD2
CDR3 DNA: TGCGCCAGCACCCTACCGGGACTAGTTTTCAATGAGCAGTTCTTC
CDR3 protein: CASTLPGLVFNEQFF

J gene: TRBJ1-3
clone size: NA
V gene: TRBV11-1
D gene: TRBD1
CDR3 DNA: TGTGCCAGCAGCTTAGCCCACAGGGGGCTCGGAAACACCATATATTTT
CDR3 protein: CASSLAHRGLGNTIYF

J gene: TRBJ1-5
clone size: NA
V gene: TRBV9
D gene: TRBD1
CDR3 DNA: TGTGCCAGCAGCGCAACCGGGACAGGGGTCGGCCAGCCCCAGCATTTT
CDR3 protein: CASSATGTGVGQPQHF

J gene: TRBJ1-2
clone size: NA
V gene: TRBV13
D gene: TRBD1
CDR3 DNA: TGTGCCAGCAGCGACCGACAGGGGTGGGGTGGCTACACCTTC
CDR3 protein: CASSDRQGWGGYTF

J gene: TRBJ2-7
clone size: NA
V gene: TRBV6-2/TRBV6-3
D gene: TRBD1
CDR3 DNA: TGTGCCAGCAGTTGGGACAGGGGGCGAAACTACGAGCAGTACTTC
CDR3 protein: CASSWDRGRNYEQYF

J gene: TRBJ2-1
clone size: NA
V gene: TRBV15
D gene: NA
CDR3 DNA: TGTGCCACCAGCAGACTCTTTTACAATGAGCAGTTCTTC
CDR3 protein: CATSRLFYNEQFF

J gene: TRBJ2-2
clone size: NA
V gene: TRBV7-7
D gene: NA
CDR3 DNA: TGTGCCAGCAGCTTAGCTAGCGGGAACACCGGGGAGCTGTTTTTT
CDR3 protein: CASSLASGNTGELFF

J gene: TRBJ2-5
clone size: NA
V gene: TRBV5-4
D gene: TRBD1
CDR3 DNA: TGTGCCAGCAGCGAAAGACAGGGGGCTTTGCCGGAGACCCAGTACTTC
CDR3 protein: CASSERQGALPETQYF

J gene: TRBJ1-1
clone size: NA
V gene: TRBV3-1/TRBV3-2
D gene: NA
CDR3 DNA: TGTGCCAGCAGCCAAGCGGGGGGGAACACTGAAGCTTTCTTT
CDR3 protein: CASSQAGGNTEAFF

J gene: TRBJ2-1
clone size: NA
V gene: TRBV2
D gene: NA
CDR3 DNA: TGTGCCAGCAGTGCAACTGTCTCCTACAATGAGCAGTTCTTC
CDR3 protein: CASSATVSYNEQFF

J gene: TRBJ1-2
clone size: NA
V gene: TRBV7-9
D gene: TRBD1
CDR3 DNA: TGTGCCAGCAGCTTAGATGGTCAGGGGGACTATGGCTACACCTTC
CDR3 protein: CASSLDGQGDYGYTF

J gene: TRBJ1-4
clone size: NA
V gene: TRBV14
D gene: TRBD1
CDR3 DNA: TGTGCCAGCAGTCCCAGGGGGGCGACCGAAAAACTGTTTTTT
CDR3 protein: CASSPRGATEKLFF

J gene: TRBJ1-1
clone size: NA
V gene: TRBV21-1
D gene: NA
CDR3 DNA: TGTGCCAGCAGCGAGGAAGCTTTCTTT
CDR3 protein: CASSEEAFF

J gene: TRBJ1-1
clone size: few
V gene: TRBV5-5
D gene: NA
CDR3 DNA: TGTGCCAGCAGCTGGCAGGACAGAAACACTGAAGCTTTCTTT
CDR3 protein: CASSWQDRNTEAFF

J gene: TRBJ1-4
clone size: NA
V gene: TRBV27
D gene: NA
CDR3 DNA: TGTGCCAGCAGTCCCCGGGCAGCGGTGAATGAAAAACTGTTTTTT
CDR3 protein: CASSPRAAVNEKLFF

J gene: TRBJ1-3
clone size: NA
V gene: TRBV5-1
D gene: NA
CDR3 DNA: TGCGCCAGCAGCGCGGATAACTCTGGAAACACCATATATTTT
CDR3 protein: CASSADNSGNTIYF

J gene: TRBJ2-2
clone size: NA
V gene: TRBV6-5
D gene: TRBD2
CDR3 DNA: TGTGCCAGCAGGTTGTTAGCGGGAGGAGGCGGGGAGCTGTTTTTT
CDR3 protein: CASRLLAGGGGELFF

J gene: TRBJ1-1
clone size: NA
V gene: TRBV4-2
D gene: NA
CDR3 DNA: TGTGCCAGCAGCCAATATTGGACTTCGAACACTGAAGCTTTCTTT
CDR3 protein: CASSQYWTSNTEAFF

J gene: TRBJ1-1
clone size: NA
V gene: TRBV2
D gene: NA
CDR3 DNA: TGTGCCAGCAGTGTAACAGTTATGAACACTGAAGCTTTCTTT
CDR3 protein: CASSVTVMNTEAFF

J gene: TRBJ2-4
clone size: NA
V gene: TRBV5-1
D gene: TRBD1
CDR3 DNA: TGCGCCAGCAGCCAAATTGGGACAGACCTAGCCAAAAACATTCAGTACTTC
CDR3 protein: CASSQIGTDLAKNIQYF

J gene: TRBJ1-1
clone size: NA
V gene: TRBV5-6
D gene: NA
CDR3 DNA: TGTGCCAGCAGCGCCGGGTGGAGGAACACTGAAGCTTTCTTT
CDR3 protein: CASSAGWRNTEAFF

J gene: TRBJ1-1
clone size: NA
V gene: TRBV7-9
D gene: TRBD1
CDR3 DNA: TGTGCCAGCAGCGCGCGGACAGGGGGTATGACTGAAGCTTTCTTT
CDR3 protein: CASSARTGGMTEAFF